This is a list of T cell receptor beta chains from one sample in a study of blood T cell repertoires in COVID-19. This table comes from immunoSEQ multiplex PCR, and its TCRdb copy is limited to in-frame clones, with some not included. The table includes hundreds of thousands of clones, under 90% detected once. Sequenced input: PBMCs or T cells enriched from blood (not recorded which). Receptors were obtained from a woman in her fifties or sixties who had been exposed to COVID-19. Both conserved end residues are part of each CDR3. D genes are given only for firm matches. Size is stated for part of the rows, as once, few or many counts, or as a class when the clone is expanded.

abundance,d_gene,j_gene,v_gene,CDR3aa,CDR3nt
NA,NA,TRBJ1-2,TRBV10-1,CASGENANYGYTF,TGCGCCAGCGGGGAGAATGCGAACTATGGCTACACCTTC
NA,NA,TRBJ1-1,TRBV28,CVVPAANTEAFF,TGTGTCGTCCCCGCGGCGAACACTGAAGCTTTCTTT
NA,TRBD1,TRBJ1-2,TRBV27,CASSFRGSNYGYTF,TGTGCCAGCAGTTTCAGGGGGTCTAACTATGGCTACACCTTC
NA,NA,TRBJ1-2,TRBV7-9,CASEVQHQYYGYTF,TGTGCCAGCGAGGTTCAGCATCAATACTATGGCTACACCTTC
NA,NA,TRBJ2-3,TRBV4-3,CASSQGQYDTQYF,TGCGCCAGCAGCCAAGGACAGTATGATACGCAGTATTTT
NA,TRBD1,TRBJ1-1,TRBV12-3/TRBV12-4,CASIREEGAPAFF,TGTGCCAGCATTCGAGAGGAGGGGGCCCCCGCTTTCTTT
NA,NA,TRBJ1-5,TRBV6-6,CASSYGGAGSNQPQHF,TGTGCCAGCAGTTATGGCGGGGCAGGGAGCAATCAGCCCCAGCATTTT
NA,TRBD1,TRBJ2-2,TRBV6-5,CASGGQGAYTGELFF,TGTGCCAGCGGCGGGCAGGGGGCTTACACCGGGGAGCTGTTTTTT
NA,NA,TRBJ2-3,TRBV9,CASSVHRSGHTDTQYF,TGTGCCAGCAGCGTGCACAGGAGTGGACACACAGATACGCAGTATTTT
once,NA,TRBJ2-7,TRBV7-2,CASSLAGTGTTVTYEQYF,TGTGCCAGCAGCCTAGCGGGGACAGGGACCACCGTTACCTACGAGCAGTACTTC
once,NA,TRBJ1-1,TRBV10-3,CAISESRTVRGTEAFF,TGTGCCATCAGTGAGTCGCGGACAGTTCGAGGTACTGAAGCTTTCTTT
NA,NA,TRBJ1-2,TRBV3-1/TRBV3-2,CASSQTGTFYGYTF,TGTGCCAGCAGCCAGACCGGGACTTTCTATGGCTACACCTTC
NA,NA,TRBJ1-6,TRBV6-4,CASSTEYNSPLHF,TGTGCCAGCAGTACAGAATATAATTCACCCCTCCACTTT
NA,NA,TRBJ2-5,TRBV7-9,CASSFRTPASETQYF,TGTGCCAGCAGCTTTAGAACGCCAGCGTCTGAGACCCAGTACTTC
NA,TRBD1,TRBJ1-3,TRBV29-1,CSVDLGDRGSGNTIYF,TGCAGCGTTGATTTGGGGGACAGGGGGTCAGGAAACACCATATATTTT
NA,TRBD2,TRBJ2-5,TRBV7-2,CASRLAGGPAQYF,TGTGCCAGCAGACTAGCGGGGGGGCCGGCCCAGTACTTC
NA,TRBD1,TRBJ2-7,TRBV5-6,CASSLVGQGYEQYF,TGTGCCAGCAGCTTGGTCGGACAGGGGTACGAGCAGTACTTC
NA,TRBD1,TRBJ1-5,TRBV7-9,CASSSGQGGQPQHF,TGTGCCAGCAGCTCTGGACAGGGAGGGCAGCCCCAGCATTTT
NA,TRBD1,TRBJ2-7,TRBV27,CASSSSGTVIYEQYF,TGTGCCAGCAGTTCCTCCGGGACAGTAATCTACGAGCAGTACTTC
NA,TRBD2,TRBJ2-7,TRBV29-1,CSVLGLAGAMAGEQYF,TGCAGCGTCCTAGGACTAGCGGGGGCCATGGCGGGAGAGCAGTACTTC
NA,NA,TRBJ1-1,TRBV9,CASSVRGFGTEAFF,TGTGCCAGCAGCGTCCGGGGTTTTGGCACTGAAGCTTTCTTT
NA,NA,TRBJ1-6,TRBV10-2,CASSEAGANSPLHF,TGCGCCAGCAGTGAGGCAGGGGCAAATTCACCCCTCCACTTT
NA,NA,TRBJ2-2,TRBV7-9,CASSRNTGELFF,TGTGCCAGCAGCCGGAACACCGGGGAGCTGTTTTTT
NA,NA,TRBJ2-2,TRBV10-1,CASSGGKEAGELFF,TGCGCCAGCAGCGGGGGTAAAGAGGCCGGGGAGCTGTTTTTT
NA,NA,TRBJ2-5,TRBV15,CATSRANDQETQYF,TGTGCCACCAGCAGAGCCAATGACCAAGAGACCCAGTACTTC
NA,NA,TRBJ1-1,TRBV4-2,CASSQVTGGTEAFF,TGTGCCAGCAGCCAAGTGACGGGAGGCACTGAAGCTTTCTTT
NA,TRBD1,TRBJ1-2,TRBV12-3/TRBV12-4,CASSRQGYGYTF,TGTGCCAGCAGCAGACAGGGCTATGGCTACACCTTC
few,TRBD1,TRBJ1-1,TRBV3-1/TRBV3-2,CASSPFLTGEAFF,TGTGCCAGCAGCCCGTTCCTGACAGGGGAAGCTTTCTTT
NA,NA,TRBJ1-6,TRBV27,CASSFNRNRDSPLHF,TGTGCCAGCAGTTTCAACAGGAACCGAGATTCACCCCTCCACTTT
NA,NA,TRBJ1-6,TRBV11-2,CASSLVFRAGVNSPLHF,TGTGCCAGCAGCTTAGTGTTCCGGGCGGGAGTAAATTCACCCCTCCACTTT
few,TRBD1,TRBJ1-2,TRBV11-2,CASSLSGTGVYGYTF,TGTGCCAGCAGCTTATCCGGGACAGGCGTCTATGGCTACACCTTC
NA,NA,TRBJ1-3,TRBV19,CASSGGGAGNTIYF,TGTGCCAGTAGTGGCGGCGGGGCTGGAAACACCATATATTTT
NA,TRBD1,TRBJ1-1,TRBV9,CASTIGQGGTEAFF,TGTGCCAGCACCATTGGACAGGGAGGAACTGAAGCTTTCTTT